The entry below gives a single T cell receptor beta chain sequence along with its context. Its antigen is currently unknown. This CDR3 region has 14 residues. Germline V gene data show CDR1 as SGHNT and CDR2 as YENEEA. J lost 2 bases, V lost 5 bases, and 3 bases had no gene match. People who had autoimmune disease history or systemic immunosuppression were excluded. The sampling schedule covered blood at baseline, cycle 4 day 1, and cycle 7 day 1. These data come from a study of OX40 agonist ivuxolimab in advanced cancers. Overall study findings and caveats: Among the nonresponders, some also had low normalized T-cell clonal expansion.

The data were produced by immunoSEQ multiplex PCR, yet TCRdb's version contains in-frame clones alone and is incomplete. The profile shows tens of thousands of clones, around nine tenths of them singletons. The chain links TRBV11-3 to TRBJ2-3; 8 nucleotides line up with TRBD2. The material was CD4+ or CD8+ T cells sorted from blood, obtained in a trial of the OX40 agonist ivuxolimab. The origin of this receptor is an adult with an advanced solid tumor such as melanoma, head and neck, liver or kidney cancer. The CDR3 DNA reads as TGTGCCAGCAGCCCCGGGAGGGCCACAGATACGCAGTATTTT. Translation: CASSPGRATDTQYF.